This T cell receptor beta chain appears in the sequencing data of a study of T cells after yellow fever vaccination (dated by TCRdb to between 2018 and 2021). Broadly, across the study: The SMART-Seq v4 Ultra Low Input RNA kit was used to prepare libraries from fractions with low cell numbers. Bulk PBMC replicates and cell subsets were isolated from blood drawn at multiple timepoints before and after both primary and secondary immunization. To follow T-cell clones before and after both primary and booster YFV17D yellow fever vaccination, bulk TCR alpha and beta repertoires underwent longitudinal sequencing. Two healthy male donors, one aged 18 to 30 and one aged 30 to 40 years, made up the cohort.

This clonotype was detected a few times. Its recognized antigen is unknown. It has no much larger one-base neighbor in the sample; base qualities were not kept. The paper as a whole reports these results and caveats: A small share of clonotypes occurred in both CD4 and CD8 compartments, likely arising from convergent recombination. Computational filtering was required because FACS-sorted repertoires could contain abundant contaminating clonotypes from the bulk population. Because only a couple of donors were included in the study, the extent to which the findings can be generalized is limited. After the booster, most of the clones that had expanded following primary vaccination were detected again (96% of CD4 and 88% of CD8), which suggests that memory was broadly maintained. The secondary T-cell response was weaker than the primary response but faster, peaking on day 5 instead of day 15.

TCR cDNA was made using 5'RACE template switching, a step that added a universal primer site and unique molecular identifiers. Priming of cDNA synthesis was performed from both the TCR alpha and TCR beta constant segments. Library amplification used two PCR steps, and the second PCR step added sample barcodes and sequencing adapters. Sequencing of the libraries was done on either Illumina HiSeq 2500 (2x100 bp) or NovaSeq (2x150 bp). As for how the authors treated the data: Reads were demultiplexed and collapsed into UMI consensus sequences with MIGEC, and V(D)J alignment was performed with MiXCR. Vaccine-responding clonotypes were identified with edgeR using replicate PBMC samples, with FDR below 0.01 and a log2 fold change above 5 up to day 15 being required. CD4 or CD8 identity was assigned to each bulk clonotype according to whether the clonotype was present at higher abundance in the sequenced CD4 repertoire or the sequenced CD8 repertoire. TCRdb applied fastp at Q25 and MiXCR to the public reads, then kept only in-frame beta chains. Each CDR3 protein gets just one entry, which takes the most common genes and DNA from the rows behind it. TCRdb, not the authors, supplied the V and J calls. The sample includes approximately 350,000 distinct CDR3 sequences, with 11% observed a single time. The ten largest clones take up more than 15% of the sample.

Sample treatment or condition, as interpreted from the label and publication: live attenuated yellow fever vaccine strain. At each blood-draw timepoint, two biological replicates of bulk PBMCs were collected. PBMCs were isolated from peripheral blood using a standard Ficoll-Paque protocol. TriZol was used to extract RNA from bulk PBMCs, from CD4 and CD8 fractions, and from dextramer-positive and dextramer-negative fractions. Based on the germline V gene (reference sequence), the CDR1 and CDR2 sequences are SEHNR and FQNEAQ. Between the V and J ends, shortened by 5 bases and 2 bases respectively, the junction contains 21 bases. The CDR3, from cysteine to phenylalanine, totals 17 residues. Only the CDR3 DNA stays, 51 bases, in frame from base 1.

This TCR was sampled from a man in his late teens or twenties who received the YFV17D yellow fever vaccine. Sequencing used PBMCs, obtained on the day of the first yellow fever vaccination. The rearranged chain carries TRBV7-9 and TRBJ2-5, and TRBD1 may be the D gene, going by 5 matching bases. This receptor carries the CDR3 CASSIHRAREAQETQYF. The DNA sequence reads TGTGCCAGCAGCATCCACCGGGCCAGGGAAGCACAAGAGACCCAGTACTTC.